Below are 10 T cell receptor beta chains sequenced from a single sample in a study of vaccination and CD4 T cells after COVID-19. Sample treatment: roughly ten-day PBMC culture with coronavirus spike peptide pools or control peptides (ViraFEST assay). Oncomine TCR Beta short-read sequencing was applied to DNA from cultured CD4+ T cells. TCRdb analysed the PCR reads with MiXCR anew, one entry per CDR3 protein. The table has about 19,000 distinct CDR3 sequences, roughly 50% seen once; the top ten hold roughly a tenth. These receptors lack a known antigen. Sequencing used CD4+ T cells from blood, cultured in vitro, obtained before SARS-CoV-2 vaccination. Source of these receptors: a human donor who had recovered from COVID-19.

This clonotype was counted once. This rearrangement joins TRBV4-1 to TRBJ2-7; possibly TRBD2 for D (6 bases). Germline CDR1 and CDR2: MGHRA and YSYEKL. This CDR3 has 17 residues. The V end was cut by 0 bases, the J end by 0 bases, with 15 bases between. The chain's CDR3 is CASSQDRNMGGSYEQYF. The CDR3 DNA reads TGCGCCAGCAGCCAAGATAGAAATATGGGGGGCTCCTACGAGCAGTACTTC.

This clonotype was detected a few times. The CDR3 loop is CASSGRVNTEAFF. DNA for the CDR3: TGTGCCAGCAGCGGCAGGGTGAACACTGAAGCTTTCTTT. This rearrangement joins TRBV2 to TRBJ1-1; TRBD1 might be the D (5 bases). V lost 6 bases and J 0 bases, leaving 8 bases between the germline ends. Germline V gives CDR1 SNHLY, CDR2 FYNNEI. This CDR3 has 13 residues.

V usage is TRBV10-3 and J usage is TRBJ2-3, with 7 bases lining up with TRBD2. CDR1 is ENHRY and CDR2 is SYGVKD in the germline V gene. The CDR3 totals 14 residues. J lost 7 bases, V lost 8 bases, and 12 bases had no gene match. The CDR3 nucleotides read TGTGCCATCGGGCGCGGGAGTCGGGGGTATACGCAGTATTTT. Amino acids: CAIGRGSRGYTQYF.

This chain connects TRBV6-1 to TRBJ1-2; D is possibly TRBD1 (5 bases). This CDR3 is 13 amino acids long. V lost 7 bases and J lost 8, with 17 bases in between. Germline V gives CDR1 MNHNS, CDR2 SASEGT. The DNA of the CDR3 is TGTGCCAGCAAGGACGCAGGGAGGGGAGGCTACACCTTC. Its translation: CASKDAGRGGYTF.

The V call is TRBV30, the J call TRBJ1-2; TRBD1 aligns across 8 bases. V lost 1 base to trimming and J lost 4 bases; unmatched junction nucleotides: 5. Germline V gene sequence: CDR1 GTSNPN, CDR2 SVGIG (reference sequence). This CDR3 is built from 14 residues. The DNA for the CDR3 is TGTGCCTGGAGTGCCACAGGGGGGCTCTATGGCTACACCTTC. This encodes CAWSATGGLYGYTF.

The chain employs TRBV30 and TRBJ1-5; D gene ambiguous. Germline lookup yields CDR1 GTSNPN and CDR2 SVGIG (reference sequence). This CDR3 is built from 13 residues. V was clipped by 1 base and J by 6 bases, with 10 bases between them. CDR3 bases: TGTGCCTGGAGTGAGACTAGAGGTCAGCCCCAGCATTTT. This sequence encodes CAWSETRGQPQHF.

For the CDR3, the DNA is TGTGCCAGCAGTCCCGGTGTAGGACTAGCGGGGGTCGATGAGCAGTTCTTC. It translates to CASSPGVGLAGVDEQFF. This chain connects TRBV27 to TRBJ2-1, with 13 nucleotides matching TRBD2. The CDR3 covers 17 residues. The J segment lost 8 bases and the V segment lost 5 bases, leaving 12 bases of the junction unmatched. Germline CDR1 reads MNHEY; CDR2 reads SMNVEV (reference sequence).

DNA of the CDR3: TGTGCCAGCAGCCCTGTAACGGTAGGCAATCAGCCCCAGCATTTT. Its translation: CASSPVTVGNQPQHF. This chain joins TRBV2 and TRBJ1-5; D is unclear. The V and J ends lost 6 bases and 2 bases respectively, with 14 bases between them. This CDR3 is built from 15 residues. The germline CDR1 and CDR2 sequences are SNHLY and FYNNEI. Using reference TRBV2 and TRBJ1-5 for the parts outside the CDR3, the full variable domain is EPEVTQTPSHQVTQMGQEVILRCVPISNHLYFYWYRQILGQKVEFLVSFYNNEISEKSEIFDDQFSVERPDGSNFTLKIRSTKLEDSAMYFCASSPVTVGNQPQHFGDGTRLSIL.

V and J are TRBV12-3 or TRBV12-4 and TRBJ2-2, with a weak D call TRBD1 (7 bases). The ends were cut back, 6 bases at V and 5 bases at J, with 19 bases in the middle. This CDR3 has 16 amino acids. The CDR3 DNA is TGTGCCAGCAGGACCCGACCTCAGGGGGGTACCGGGGAGCTGTTTTTT. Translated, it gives CASRTRPQGGTGELFF.

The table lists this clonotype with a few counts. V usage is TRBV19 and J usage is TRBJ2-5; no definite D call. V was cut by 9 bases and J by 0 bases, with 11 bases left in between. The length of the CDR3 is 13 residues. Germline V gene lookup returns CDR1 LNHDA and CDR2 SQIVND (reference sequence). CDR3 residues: CASSWSYQETQYF. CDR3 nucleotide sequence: TGTGCCAGCAGTTGGAGCTACCAAGAGACCCAGTACTTC.